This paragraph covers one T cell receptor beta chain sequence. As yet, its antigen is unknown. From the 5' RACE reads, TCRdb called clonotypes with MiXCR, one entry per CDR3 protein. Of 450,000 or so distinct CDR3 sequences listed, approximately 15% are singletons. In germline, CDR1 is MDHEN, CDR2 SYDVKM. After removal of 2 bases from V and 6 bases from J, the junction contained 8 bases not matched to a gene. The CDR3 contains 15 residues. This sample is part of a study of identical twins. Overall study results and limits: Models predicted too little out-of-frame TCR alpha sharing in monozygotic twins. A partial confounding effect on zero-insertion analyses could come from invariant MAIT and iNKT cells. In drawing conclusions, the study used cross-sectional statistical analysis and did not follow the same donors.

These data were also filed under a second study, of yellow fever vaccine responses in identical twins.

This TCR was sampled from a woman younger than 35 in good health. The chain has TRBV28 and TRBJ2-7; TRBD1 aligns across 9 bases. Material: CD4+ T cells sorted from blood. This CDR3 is CASSLHTGGPGEQYF. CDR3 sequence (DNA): TGTGCCAGCAGTTTACATACAGGGGGCCCAGGCGAGCAGTACTTC.